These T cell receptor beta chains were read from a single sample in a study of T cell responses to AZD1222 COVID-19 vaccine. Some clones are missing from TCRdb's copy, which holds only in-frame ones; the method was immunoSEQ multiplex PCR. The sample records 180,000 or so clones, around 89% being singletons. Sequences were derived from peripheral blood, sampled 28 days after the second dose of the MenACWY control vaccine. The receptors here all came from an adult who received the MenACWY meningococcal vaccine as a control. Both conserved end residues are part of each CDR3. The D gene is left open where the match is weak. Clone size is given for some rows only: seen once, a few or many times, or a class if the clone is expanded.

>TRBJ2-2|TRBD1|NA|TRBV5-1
CASSLAGGTNTGELFF
TGCGCCAGCAGCTTGGCAGGGGGAACGAACACCGGGGAGCTGTTTTTT
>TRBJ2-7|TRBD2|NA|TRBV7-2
CASSRTSYEQYF
TGTGCCAGCAGCCGGACTAGCTACGAGCAGTACTTC
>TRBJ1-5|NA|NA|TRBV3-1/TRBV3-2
CASSQATDNQPQHF
TGTGCCAGCAGCCAAGCGACAGATAATCAGCCCCAGCATTTT
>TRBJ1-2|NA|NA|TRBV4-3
CASSQDFGPRPNYGYTF
TGCGCCAGCAGCCAAGATTTTGGGCCTCGACCTAACTATGGCTACACCTTC
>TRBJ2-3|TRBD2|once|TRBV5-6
CASSLRTSGTTDTQYF
TGTGCCAGCAGCTTGAGAACTAGCGGGACCACAGATACGCAGTATTTT
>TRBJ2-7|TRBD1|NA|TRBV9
CASSATGAVYEQYF
TGTGCCAGCAGCGCCACAGGGGCCGTCTACGAGCAGTACTTC
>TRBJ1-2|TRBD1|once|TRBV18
CASSPSRQGILANYGYTF
TGTGCCAGCTCACCGTCACGACAGGGAATTCTAGCTAACTATGGCTACACCTTC
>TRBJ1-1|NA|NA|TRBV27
CASSLTANTEAFF
TGTGCCAGCAGTTTGACGGCGAACACTGAAGCTTTCTTT
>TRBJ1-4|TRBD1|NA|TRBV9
CASSGGTGFGEKLFF
TGTGCCAGCAGCGGCGGGACAGGGTTTGGTGAAAAACTGTTTTTT
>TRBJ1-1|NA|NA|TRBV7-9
CASSLRGNTEAFF
TGTGCCAGCAGCTTACGGGGAAACACTGAAGCTTTCTTT
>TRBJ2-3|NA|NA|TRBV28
CASSLTDTQYF
TGTGCCAGCAGTTTAACAGATACGCAGTATTTT
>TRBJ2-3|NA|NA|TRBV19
CASSSLSQTDTQYF
TGTGCCAGTAGTTCCTTAAGTCAGACAGATACGCAGTATTTT
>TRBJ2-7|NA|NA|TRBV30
CAWRRSLEQYF
TGTGCCTGGCGGAGGAGTCTCGAGCAGTACTTC
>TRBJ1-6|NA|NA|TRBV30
CAWSDLGKGSPLHF
TGTGCCTGGAGTGACCTGGGGAAGGGGTCACCCCTCCACTTT
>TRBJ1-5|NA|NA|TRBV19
CASSHRERSNQPQHF
TGTGCCAGTAGCCACCGAGAGCGTAGCAATCAGCCCCAGCATTTT
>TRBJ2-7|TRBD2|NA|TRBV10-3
CAIRRGGVSYEQYF
TGTGCCATCCGCCGGGGGGGGGTATCCTACGAGCAGTACTTC
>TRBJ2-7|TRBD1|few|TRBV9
CASSPLGQVPHEQYF
TGTGCCAGCAGCCCACTCGGACAGGTCCCCCACGAGCAGTACTTC
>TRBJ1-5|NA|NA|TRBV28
CATRGRVSQHF
TGTGCCACCCGCGGAAGGGTGTCCCAGCATTTT
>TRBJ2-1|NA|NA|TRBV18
CASSPTLGGETYNEQFF
TGTGCCAGCTCACCAACACTCGGCGGGGAGACCTACAATGAGCAGTTCTTC
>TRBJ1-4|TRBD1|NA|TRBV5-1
CASSFLGQNNEKLFF
TGCGCCAGCAGCTTCCTGGGACAGAACAATGAAAAACTGTTTTTT
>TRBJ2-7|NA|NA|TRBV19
CASSITGKDYEQYF
TGTGCCAGTAGTATAACAGGGAAGGACTACGAGCAGTACTTC
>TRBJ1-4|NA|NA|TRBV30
CACRATGLGELFF
TGTGCCTGCCGAGCCACGGGCTTAGGGGAACTGTTTTTT
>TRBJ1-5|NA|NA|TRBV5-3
CARSLGYSQSNQPQHF
TGTGCCAGAAGCTTGGGGTACAGCCAGAGCAATCAGCCCCAGCATTTT